This T cell receptor beta chain was observed in a study of naive CD8 T cells in extremely preterm neonates. The trim removed 4 bases at V and 5 bases at J, leaving 10 bases unmatched. Germline V gives CDR1 LGHNA, CDR2 YNFKEQ. This CDR3 contains 17 residues. Profiling relied on immunoSEQ multiplex PCR, and the TCRdb table lists in-frame clones only, not all of them. The sample carries thousands of clones, roughly 97% recorded once. V and J are TRBV4-2 and TRBJ2-3, with 12 bases identical to TRBD2. The receptor was derived from a human donor in good health. The source material was naive CD8+ T cells from blood. CDR3 nucleotides: TGTGCCAGCAGCCTGGGACCGACTAGCGGGAGCCAAGATACGCAGTATTTT. Translating it yields CASSLGPTSGSQDTQYF.